This T cell receptor beta chain was identified during a study of T-cell reconstitution after alpha-beta-depleted transplantation in children. A few counts support this clonotype. This sample's TCRbeta library carried unique molecular identifier barcodes. Via MiXCR, TCRdb re-called the PCR reads, giving one row per CDR3 protein. The sample gives hundreds of thousands of distinct CDR3 sequences, 16% of which show up once; 1.1% is in the top ten. V was clipped by 5 bases and J by 3 bases; unmatched bases: 6. The CDR3 contains 14 residues. Per germline, CDR1 MNHEY and CDR2 SMNVEV (reference sequence). The chain combines TRBV27 with TRBJ2-7; 8 nucleotides align to TRBD1. Sequencing used PBMCs from the stem cell graft donor, obtained from the stem cell graft. The clonotype originates from a human donor who donated a stem cell graft to a child with acute myeloid leukemia. The CDR3 DNA sequence: TGTGCCAGCAGTCCGGGGACAGGCTTCTACGAGCAGTACTTC. It yields the protein CASSPGTGFYEQYF.